This TCR beta chain was captured in a study of blood T cell repertoires in COVID-19. Germline V CDR1 and CDR2: LGHDT, YNNKEL (reference sequence). Trimming shortened V by 0 bases and J by 3 bases, and 18 bases separated the two germline ends. CDR3 length equals 17 residues. As processed by the authors: Using reference gene primer amplification, nucleated cell counts were estimated. Repertoires were generated with immunoSEQ multiplex PCR, while TCRdb's copy carries only in-frame clones and drops some. That table gives V, J and clone size, and the DNA gave D and trimming. The sample holds 200,000 or so clones, around four fifths seen once.

The clonotype originates from a human donor with acute or convalescent COVID-19. The donor label of this sample is uncertain. This chain joins TRBV3-1 (or the pseudogene TRBV3-2) and TRBJ2-7; D is possibly TRBD1 (5 bases). Sequenced sample: peripheral blood. In DNA form, the CDR3 reads TGTGCCAGCAGCCAAGATCTTTTAGGGGCCCGAGGCTACGAGCAGTACTTC. Its translation is CASSQDLLGARGYEQYF.